This T cell receptor beta chain was captured in a study of blood T cell repertoires in COVID-19. Study at large: T cells, B-cell-depleted T cells, or PBMCs supplied cDNA or gDNA.

The authors' processing: Nucleated cell number was recorded as an estimate derived from reference gene primer amplification. This table comes from immunoSEQ multiplex PCR, and its TCRdb copy is limited to in-frame clones, with some not included. V and J calls and clone size are those listed in that table; D and trimming were worked out from the DNA. This sample has fewer than 250,000 clones, with 88% found just once. Individuals drawn from under 30 US areas were about 18 to 100 years old. Clinical history as reported by participants underpinned cohort assignment. The ends were cut back, 7 bases at V and 11 bases at J, with 20 bases in the middle. Germline assignment: CDR1 GTSNPN and CDR2 SVGIG (reference sequence). The CDR3 has 12 residues.

This receptor was identified in a woman aged 25-40 years who had been exposed to COVID-19. The sequenced sample consisted of PBMCs or T cells enriched from blood (not recorded which). The V call is TRBV30, the J call TRBJ1-1, with D maybe TRBD1 (6 bases). DNA of the CDR3: TGTGCCTCCTCATCGACAGGAGTTGACGCTTTCTTT. Its translation is CASSSTGVDAFF.